A selection of T cell receptor beta chains follows, all from one sample in a study of T cell responses to AZD1222 COVID-19 vaccine. The data were produced by immunoSEQ multiplex PCR, yet TCRdb's version contains in-frame clones alone and is incomplete. The repertoire holds 150,000 to 180,000 clones, with 90% as singletons. The source was peripheral blood, collected on day 0 of AZD1222 vaccination. Source of these receptors: an adult in good health. Both conserved end residues are part of each CDR3. A D gene is named only where the DNA matches it firmly. Part of the rows lack a size; the others show once, few, many or a class for expanded clones.

v_gene	abundance	d_gene	j_gene	CDR3aa	CDR3nt
TRBV5-1	NA	NA	TRBJ1-1	CASSLDVGLHF	TGCGCCAGCAGCTTAGATGTGGGGCTGCACTTT
TRBV5-1	NA	TRBD2	TRBJ2-1	CASSPLGLAGGNEQFF	TGCGCCAGCAGCCCATTAGGACTAGCGGGAGGCAATGAGCAGTTCTTC
TRBV28	NA	TRBD1	TRBJ1-2	CASSDRGRFFFYGYTF	TGTGCCAGCAGCGACAGGGGGCGTTTTTTTTTCTATGGCTACACCTTC
TRBV5-1	NA	TRBD2	TRBJ2-1	CASRDGTSGNNEQFF	TGCGCCAGCCGAGACGGGACTAGCGGAAACAATGAGCAGTTCTTC
TRBV27	NA	NA	TRBJ1-1	CASSSESLPGGTEAFF	TGTGCCAGCAGTTCAGAGAGCCTTCCAGGTGGGACTGAAGCTTTCTTT
TRBV5-4	few	NA	TRBJ2-5	CASSSAPGRKETQYF	TGTGCCAGCAGCTCAGCGCCTGGACGCAAAGAGACCCAGTACTTC
TRBV27	NA	TRBD2	TRBJ2-1	CASSSGLVDEQFF	TGTGCCAGCAGTTCCGGACTAGTGGATGAGCAGTTCTTC
TRBV29-1	once	NA	TRBJ2-7	CSVGPGTYEQYF	TGCAGCGTTGGCCCGGGTACCTACGAGCAGTACTTC
TRBV5-1	NA	NA	TRBJ1-1	CASSRTGRRANTEAFF	TGCGCCAGCAGCCGCACGGGGCGGAGGGCGAACACTGAAGCTTTCTTT
TRBV25-1	NA	TRBD1	TRBJ2-7	CASSGPGQGTHEQYF	TGTGCCAGCAGCGGACCGGGACAGGGTACCCACGAGCAGTACTTC
TRBV7-9	NA	NA	TRBJ1-1	CASSLNLGTEAFF	TGTGCCAGCAGCTTAAACCTGGGGACTGAAGCTTTCTTT
TRBV28	once	NA	TRBJ1-5	CASSSGYQPQHF	TGTGCCAGCAGTTCAGGGTATCAGCCCCAGCATTTT
TRBV28	NA	TRBD1	TRBJ1-3	CASRNEGASGNTIYF	TGTGCCAGCAGAAACGAGGGGGCCTCTGGAAACACCATATATTTT
TRBV10-3	NA	TRBD1	TRBJ2-2	CAISGQGNAGELFF	TGTGCCATCAGTGGACAGGGTAACGCCGGGGAGCTGTTTTTT
TRBV5-4	NA	NA	TRBJ1-2	CASSPRAKDGYTF	TGTGCCAGCAGCCCCAGGGCTAAGGATGGCTACACCTTC
TRBV3-1/TRBV3-2	NA	NA	TRBJ1-1	CASSLNPISTEAFF	TGTGCCAGCAGCCTAAATCCAATTTCCACTGAAGCTTTCTTT
TRBV6-2/TRBV6-3	NA	NA	TRBJ2-1	CASSAGPTSLAGYNEQFF	TGTGCCAGCAGCGCCGGGCCTACCTCCCTCGCGGGCTACAATGAGCAGTTCTTC
TRBV5-6	NA	TRBD2	TRBJ2-3	CASRTTAREGTDTQYF	TGTGCCAGCAGGACGACTGCGCGGGAGGGCACAGATACGCAGTATTTT
TRBV15	NA	TRBD2	TRBJ2-7	CATSRGRTSGGYEQYF	TGTGCCACCAGCAGGGGTAGGACTAGCGGTGGCTACGAGCAGTACTTC
TRBV5-4	NA	NA	TRBJ2-3	CASSFRRTGSTDTQYF	TGTGCCAGCAGCTTTCGTAGAACAGGGTCCACAGATACGCAGTATTTT
TRBV28	once	TRBD1	TRBJ2-7	CAAGTGGYEQYF	TGTGCCGCGGGGACAGGGGGCTACGAGCAGTACTTC